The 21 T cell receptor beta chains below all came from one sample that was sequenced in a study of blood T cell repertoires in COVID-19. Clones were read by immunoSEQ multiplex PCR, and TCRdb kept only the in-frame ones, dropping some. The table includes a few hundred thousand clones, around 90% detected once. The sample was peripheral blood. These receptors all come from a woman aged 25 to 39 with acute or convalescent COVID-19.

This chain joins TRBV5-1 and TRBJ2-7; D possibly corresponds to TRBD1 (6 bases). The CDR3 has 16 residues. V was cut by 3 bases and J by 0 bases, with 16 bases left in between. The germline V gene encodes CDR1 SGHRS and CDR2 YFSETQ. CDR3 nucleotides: TGCGCCAGCAGCTGGCCCCTCCGGACAGCCTCCTACGAGCAGTACTTC. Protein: CASSWPLRTASYEQYF.

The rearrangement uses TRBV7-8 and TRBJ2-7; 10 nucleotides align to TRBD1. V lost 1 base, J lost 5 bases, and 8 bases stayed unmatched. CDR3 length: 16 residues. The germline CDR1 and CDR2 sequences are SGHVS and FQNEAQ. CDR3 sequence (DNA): TGTGCCAGCAGCTTAGTTTCTGGGACAGGGGTCGACGAGCAGTACTTC. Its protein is CASSLVSGTGVDEQYF. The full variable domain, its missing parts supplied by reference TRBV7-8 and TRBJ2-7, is GAGVSQSPRYKVAKRGQDVALRCDPISGHVSLFWYQQALGQGPEFLTYFQNEAQLDKSGLPSDRFFAERPEGSVSTLKIQRTQQEDSAVYLCASSLVSGTGVDEQYFGPGTRLTVT.

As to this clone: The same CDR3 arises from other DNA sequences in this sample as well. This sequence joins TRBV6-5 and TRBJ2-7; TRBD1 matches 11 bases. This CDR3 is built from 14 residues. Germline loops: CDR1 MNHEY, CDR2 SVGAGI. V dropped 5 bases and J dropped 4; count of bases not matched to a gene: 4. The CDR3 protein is CASSIRDRGYEQYF. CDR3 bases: TGTGCCAGCAGTATCCGGGACAGGGGGTACGAGCAGTACTTC.

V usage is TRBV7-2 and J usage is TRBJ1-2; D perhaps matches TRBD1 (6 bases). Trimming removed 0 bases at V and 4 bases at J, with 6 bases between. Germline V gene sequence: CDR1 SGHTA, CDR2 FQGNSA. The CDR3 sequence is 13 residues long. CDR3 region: CASSLAGGYGYTF. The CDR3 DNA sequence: TGTGCCAGCAGCTTAGCAGGGGGCTATGGCTACACCTTC.

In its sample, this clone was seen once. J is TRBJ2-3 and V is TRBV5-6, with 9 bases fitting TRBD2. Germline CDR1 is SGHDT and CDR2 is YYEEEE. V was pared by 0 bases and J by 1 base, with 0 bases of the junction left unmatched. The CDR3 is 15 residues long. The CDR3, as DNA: TGTGCCAGCAGCTTGGGACTAGCGGGCACAGATACGCAGTATTTT. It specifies CASSLGLAGTDTQYF.

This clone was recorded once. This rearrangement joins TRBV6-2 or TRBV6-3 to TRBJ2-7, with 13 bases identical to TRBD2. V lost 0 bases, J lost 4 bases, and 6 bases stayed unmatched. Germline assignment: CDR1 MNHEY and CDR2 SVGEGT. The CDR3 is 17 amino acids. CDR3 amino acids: CASSYSVLAGGLYEQYF. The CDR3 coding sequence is TGTGCCAGCAGTTACTCGGTACTAGCGGGAGGGCTATACGAGCAGTACTTC.

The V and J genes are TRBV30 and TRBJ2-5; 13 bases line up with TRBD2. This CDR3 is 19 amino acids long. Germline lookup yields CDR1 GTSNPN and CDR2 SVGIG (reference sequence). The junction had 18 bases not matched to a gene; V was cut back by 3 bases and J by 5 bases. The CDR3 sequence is CAWRTPLAGGPIGPETQYF. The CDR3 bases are TGTGCCTGGAGGACTCCACTAGCGGGAGGGCCGATAGGACCCGAGACCCAGTACTTC.

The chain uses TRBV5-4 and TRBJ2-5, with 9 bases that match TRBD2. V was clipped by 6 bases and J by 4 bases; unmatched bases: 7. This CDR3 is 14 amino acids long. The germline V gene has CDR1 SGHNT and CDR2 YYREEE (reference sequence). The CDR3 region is CASKGELAGETQYF. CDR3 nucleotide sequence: TGTGCCAGCAAGGGGGAACTAGCGGGAGAGACCCAGTACTTC.

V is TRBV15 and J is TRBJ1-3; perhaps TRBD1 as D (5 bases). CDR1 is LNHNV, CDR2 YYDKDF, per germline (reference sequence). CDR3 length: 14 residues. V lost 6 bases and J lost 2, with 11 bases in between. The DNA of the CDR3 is TGTGCCACCAGGACACGGGGGGCTGGAAACACCATATATTTT. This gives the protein CATRTRGAGNTIYF.

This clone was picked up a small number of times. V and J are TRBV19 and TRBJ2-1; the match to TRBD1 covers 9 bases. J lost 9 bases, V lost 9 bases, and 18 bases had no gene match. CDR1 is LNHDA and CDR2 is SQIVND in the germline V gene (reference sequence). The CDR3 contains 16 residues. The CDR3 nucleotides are TGTGCCAGCTCAATACAGGGGGCCCAGGTCCGAACTGAGCAGTTCTTC. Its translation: CASSIQGAQVRTEQFF.

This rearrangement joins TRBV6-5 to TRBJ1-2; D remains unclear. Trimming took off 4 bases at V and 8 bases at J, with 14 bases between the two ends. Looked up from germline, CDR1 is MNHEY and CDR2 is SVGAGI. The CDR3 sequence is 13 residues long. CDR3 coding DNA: TGTGCCAGCAGTTTTGCCGGGAGCGACGGCTACACCTTC. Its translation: CASSFAGSDGYTF.

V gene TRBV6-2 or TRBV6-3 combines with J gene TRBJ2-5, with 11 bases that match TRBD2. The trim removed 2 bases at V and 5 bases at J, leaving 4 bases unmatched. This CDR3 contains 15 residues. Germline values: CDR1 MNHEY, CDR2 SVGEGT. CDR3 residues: CASSYPASGRETQYF. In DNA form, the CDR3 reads TGTGCCAGCAGTTACCCGGCTAGCGGGAGGGAGACCCAGTACTTC.

The CDR3 DNA is TGTGCCAGCAGTTCACAGGGTCGGGAGTTCTTC. It is translated as CASSSQGREFF. The chain recombines TRBV6-5 with TRBJ2-1; TRBD1 is a possible D gene (6 bases). V gave up 4 bases and J gave up 14 bases, with 12 bases separating them. There are 11 residues in the CDR3. Germline loops: CDR1 MNHEY, CDR2 SVGAGI.

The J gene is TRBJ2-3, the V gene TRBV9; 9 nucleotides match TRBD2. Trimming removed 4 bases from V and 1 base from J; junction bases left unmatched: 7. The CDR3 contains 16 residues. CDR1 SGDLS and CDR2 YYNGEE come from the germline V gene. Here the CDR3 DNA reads TGTGCCAGCAGCTTTAGCGGGAGAGGAGGCACAGATACGCAGTATTTT. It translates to CASSFSGRGGTDTQYF.

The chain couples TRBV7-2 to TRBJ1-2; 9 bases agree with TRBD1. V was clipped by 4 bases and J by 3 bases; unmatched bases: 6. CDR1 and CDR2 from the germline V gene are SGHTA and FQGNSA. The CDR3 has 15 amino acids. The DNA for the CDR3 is TGTGCCAGCAGCTATACAGGGGGCCCTTACTATGGCTACACCTTC. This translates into CASSYTGGPYYGYTF.

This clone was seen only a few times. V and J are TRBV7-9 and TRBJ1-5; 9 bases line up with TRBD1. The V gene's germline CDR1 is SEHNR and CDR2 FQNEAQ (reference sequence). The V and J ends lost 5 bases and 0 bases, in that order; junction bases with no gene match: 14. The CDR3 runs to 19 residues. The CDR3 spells CASSPSPGTGIYSNQPQHF. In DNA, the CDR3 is TGTGCCAGCAGCCCGTCACCCGGGACAGGGATCTATAGCAATCAGCCCCAGCATTTT. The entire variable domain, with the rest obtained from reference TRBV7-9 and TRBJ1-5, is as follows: DTGVSQNPRHKITKRGQNVTFRCDPISEHNRLYWYRQTLGQGPEFLTYFQNEAQLEKSRLLSDRFSAERPKGSFSTLEIQRTEQGDSAMYLCASSPSPGTGIYSNQPQHFGDGTRLSIL.

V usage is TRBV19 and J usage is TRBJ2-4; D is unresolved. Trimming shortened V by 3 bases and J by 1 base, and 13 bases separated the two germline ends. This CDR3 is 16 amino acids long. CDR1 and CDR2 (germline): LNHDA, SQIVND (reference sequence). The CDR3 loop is CASSIGQGVAKNIQYF. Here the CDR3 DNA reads TGTGCCAGTAGTATTGGGCAAGGTGTGGCCAAAAACATTCAGTACTTC.

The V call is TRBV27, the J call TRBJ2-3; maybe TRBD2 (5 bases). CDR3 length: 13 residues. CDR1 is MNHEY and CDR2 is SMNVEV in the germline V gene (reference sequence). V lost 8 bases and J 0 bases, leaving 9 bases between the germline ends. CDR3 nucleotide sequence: TGTGCCAGCCGGAGGTACAGCACAGATACGCAGTATTTT. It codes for CASRRYSTDTQYF.

In DNA, the CDR3 is TGTGCCAGCAGCTTAGCAGGGGGCCCTTCCGGGGAGCTGTTTTTT. Its translation: CASSLAGGPSGELFF. The chain joins TRBV11-1 to TRBJ2-2, with 7 bases aligning to TRBD1. From germline, CDR1 is SGHAT and CDR2 FQDESV (reference sequence). Trimming cost V 0 bases and J 6 bases; bases outside gene matches: 4. The CDR3 is 15 residues long.

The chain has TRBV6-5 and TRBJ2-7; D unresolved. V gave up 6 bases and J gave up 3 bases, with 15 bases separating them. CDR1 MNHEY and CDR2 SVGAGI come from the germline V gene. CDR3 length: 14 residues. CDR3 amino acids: CASRPREIHYEQYF. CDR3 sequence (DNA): TGTGCCAGCAGGCCCCGAGAGATTCACTACGAGCAGTACTTC.

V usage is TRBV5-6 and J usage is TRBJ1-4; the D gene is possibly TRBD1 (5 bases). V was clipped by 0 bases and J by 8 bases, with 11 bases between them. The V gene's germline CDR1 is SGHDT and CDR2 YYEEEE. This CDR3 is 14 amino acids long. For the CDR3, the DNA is TGTGCCAGCAGCTTGGTAGGGGAAGAGGAAAAACTGTTTTTT. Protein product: CASSLVGEEEKLFF.